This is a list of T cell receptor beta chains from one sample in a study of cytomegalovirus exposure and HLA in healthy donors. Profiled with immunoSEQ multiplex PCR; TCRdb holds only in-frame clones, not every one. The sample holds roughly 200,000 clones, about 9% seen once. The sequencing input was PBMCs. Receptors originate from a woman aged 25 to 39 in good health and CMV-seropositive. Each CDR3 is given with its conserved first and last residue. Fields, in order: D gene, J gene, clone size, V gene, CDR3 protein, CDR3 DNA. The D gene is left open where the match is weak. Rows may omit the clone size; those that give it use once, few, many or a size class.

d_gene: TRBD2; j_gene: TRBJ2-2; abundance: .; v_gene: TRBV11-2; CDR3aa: CASRLPGTSAYTGELFF; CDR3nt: TGTGCCAGCAGACTACCCGGGACTAGCGCTTACACCGGGGAGCTGTTTTTT
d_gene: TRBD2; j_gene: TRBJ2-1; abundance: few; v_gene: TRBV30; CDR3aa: CAWTGTSGSQEQFF; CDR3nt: TGTGCCTGGACCGGGACTAGCGGAAGTCAAGAGCAGTTCTTC
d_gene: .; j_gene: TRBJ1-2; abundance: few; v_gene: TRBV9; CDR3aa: CASSVSPEDGYTF; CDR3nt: TGTGCCAGCAGCGTGTCCCCAGAGGATGGCTACACCTTC
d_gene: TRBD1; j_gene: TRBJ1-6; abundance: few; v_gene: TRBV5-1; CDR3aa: CASETGQGHSPLHF; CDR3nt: TGCGCCAGCGAGACGGGACAGGGACATTCACCCCTCCACTTT
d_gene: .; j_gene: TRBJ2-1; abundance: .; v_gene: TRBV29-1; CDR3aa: CGSLRGNRDEQFF; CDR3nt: TGCGGGTCCTTACGGGGAAACCGCGATGAGCAGTTCTTC
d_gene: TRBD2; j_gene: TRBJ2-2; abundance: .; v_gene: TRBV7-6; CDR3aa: CASSPRLAENTGELFF; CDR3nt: TGTGCCAGCAGCCCCCGACTAGCGGAGAACACCGGGGAGCTGTTTTTT
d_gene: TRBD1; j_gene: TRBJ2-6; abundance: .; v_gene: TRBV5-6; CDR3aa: CASSLAGTGRSGANVLTF; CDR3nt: TGTGCCAGCAGCTTGGCCGGGACAGGGCGATCTGGGGCCAACGTCCTGACTTTC
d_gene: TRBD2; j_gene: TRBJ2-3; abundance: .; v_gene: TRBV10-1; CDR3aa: CASSREGRSTDTQYF; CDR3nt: TGCGCCAGCAGCCGGGAGGGCCGGTCCACAGATACGCAGTATTTT
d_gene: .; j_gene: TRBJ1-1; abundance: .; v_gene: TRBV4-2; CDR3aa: CASSQENSLVTEAFF; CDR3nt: TGTGCCAGCAGCCAAGAAAACTCCTTGGTCACTGAAGCTTTCTTT
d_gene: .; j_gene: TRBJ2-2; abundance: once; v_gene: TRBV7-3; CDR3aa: CASTTGIYGELFF; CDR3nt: TGTGCCAGCACTACAGGGATCTACGGGGAGCTGTTTTTT
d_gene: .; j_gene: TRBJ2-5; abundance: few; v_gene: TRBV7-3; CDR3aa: CASSLDRRETQYF; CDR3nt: TGTGCCAGCAGCTTAGACAGGAGAGAGACCCAGTACTTC
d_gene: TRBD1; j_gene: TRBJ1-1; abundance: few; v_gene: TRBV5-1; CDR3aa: CASSRSGTGDTEAFF; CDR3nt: TGCGCCAGCAGCCGTTCCGGGACAGGGGACACTGAAGCTTTCTTT
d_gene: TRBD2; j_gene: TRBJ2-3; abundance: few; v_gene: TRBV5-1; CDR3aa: CASSVFGSGTGTDTQYF; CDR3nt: TGCGCCAGCAGCGTATTTGGGAGCGGGACTGGCACAGATACGCAGTATTTT
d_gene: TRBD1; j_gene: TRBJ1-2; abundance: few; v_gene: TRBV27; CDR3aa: CASSSRTGGVHGYTF; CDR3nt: TGTGCCAGCAGTTCCAGGACAGGGGGCGTCCATGGCTACACCTTC
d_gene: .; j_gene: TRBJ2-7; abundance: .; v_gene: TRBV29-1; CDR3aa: CSVETDNYEQYF; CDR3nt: TGCAGCGTTGAAACAGACAACTACGAGCAGTACTTC
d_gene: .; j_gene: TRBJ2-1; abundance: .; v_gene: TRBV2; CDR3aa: CASRTTGSYNEQFF; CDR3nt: TGTGCCAGCAGGACGACAGGTTCCTACAATGAGCAGTTCTTC
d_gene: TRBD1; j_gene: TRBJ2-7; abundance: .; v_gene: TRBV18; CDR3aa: CASSPVEGLGQGGLYEQYF; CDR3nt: TGTGCCAGCTCACCCGTAGAGGGCCTCGGACAGGGGGGATTGTACGAGCAGTACTTC
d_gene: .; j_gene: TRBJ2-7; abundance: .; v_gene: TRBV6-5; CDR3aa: CASSYTQGGVGEQYF; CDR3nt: TGTGCCAGCAGTTACACTCAGGGTGGGGTTGGGGAGCAGTACTTC
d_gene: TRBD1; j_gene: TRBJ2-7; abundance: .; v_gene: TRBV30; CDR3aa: CAWRYPGQGNHDQYF; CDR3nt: TGTGCCTGGAGGTACCCGGGACAGGGGAACCACGATCAGTACTTC
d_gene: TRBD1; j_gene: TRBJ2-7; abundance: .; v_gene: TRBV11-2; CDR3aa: CASSSGTGADEQYF; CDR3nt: TGTGCCAGCAGCTCCGGGACAGGGGCGGACGAGCAGTACTTC
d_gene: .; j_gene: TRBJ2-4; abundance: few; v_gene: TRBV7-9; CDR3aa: CASSPQDSSLNIQYF; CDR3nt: TGTGCCAGCTCCCCTCAGGACAGTTCCTTGAACATTCAGTACTTC
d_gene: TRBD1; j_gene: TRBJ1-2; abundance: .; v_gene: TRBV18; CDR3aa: CASSGRDSNYGYTF; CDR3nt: TGTGCCAGCTCGGGCCGGGACAGTAACTATGGCTACACCTTC
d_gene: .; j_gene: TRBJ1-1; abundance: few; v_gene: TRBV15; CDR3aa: CATSRGLGGDTNTEAFF; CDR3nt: TGTGCCACCAGCAGAGGTCTTGGGGGCGACACGAACACTGAAGCTTTCTTT
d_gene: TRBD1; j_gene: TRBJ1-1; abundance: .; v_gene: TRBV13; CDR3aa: CASSPAGQGIEAFF; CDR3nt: TGTGCCAGCAGCCCCGCGGGACAGGGGATTGAAGCTTTCTTT
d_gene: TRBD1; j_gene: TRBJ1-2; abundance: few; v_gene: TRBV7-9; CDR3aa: CASSPQGAWGYTF; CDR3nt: TGTGCCAGCAGCCCCCAGGGGGCGTGGGGCTACACCTTC
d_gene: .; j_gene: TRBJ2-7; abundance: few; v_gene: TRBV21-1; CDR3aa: CASNPGQTPYEQYF; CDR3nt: TGTGCCAGCAACCCAGGACAGACACCCTACGAGCAGTACTTC
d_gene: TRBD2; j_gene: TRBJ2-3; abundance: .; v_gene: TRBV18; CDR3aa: CASSPGTSGIADTQYF; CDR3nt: TGTGCCAGCTCACCAGGGACTAGCGGGATTGCAGATACGCAGTATTTT
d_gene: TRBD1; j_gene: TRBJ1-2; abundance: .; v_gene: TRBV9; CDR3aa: CASSVGQGGGYTF; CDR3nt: TGTGCCAGCAGCGTTGGACAGGGAGGCGGCTACACCTTC
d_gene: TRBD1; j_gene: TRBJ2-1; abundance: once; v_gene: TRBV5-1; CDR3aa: CASSLGRGRNEQFF; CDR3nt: TGCGCCAGCAGCTTGGGCAGGGGGCGCAATGAGCAGTTCTTC
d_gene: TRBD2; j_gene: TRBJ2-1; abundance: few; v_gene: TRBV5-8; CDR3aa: CASSATSASSYNEQFF; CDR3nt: TGTGCCAGCAGCGCTACTAGCGCCTCCTCCTACAATGAGCAGTTCTTC
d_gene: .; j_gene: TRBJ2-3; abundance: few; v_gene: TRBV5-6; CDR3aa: CASSQQDGTQYF; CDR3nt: TGTGCCAGCAGCCAGCAGGATGGTACGCAGTATTTT
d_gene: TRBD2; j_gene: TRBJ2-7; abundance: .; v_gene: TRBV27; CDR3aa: CASSLLAGTYEQYF; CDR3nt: TGTGCCAGCAGTTTACTAGCGGGCACCTACGAGCAGTACTTC
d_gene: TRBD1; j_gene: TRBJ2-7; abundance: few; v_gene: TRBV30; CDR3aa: CAWSRTGGSYEQYF; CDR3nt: TGTGCCTGGAGTAGGACAGGGGGCAGCTACGAGCAGTACTTC
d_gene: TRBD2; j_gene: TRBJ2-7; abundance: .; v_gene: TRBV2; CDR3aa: CASSDGTSGRALHYEQYF; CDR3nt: TGTGCCAGCAGTGACGGGACTAGCGGGAGGGCCCTCCACTACGAGCAGTACTTC
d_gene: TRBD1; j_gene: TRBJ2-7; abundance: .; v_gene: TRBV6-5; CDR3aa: CASSYDGTGVEQYF; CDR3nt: TGTGCCAGCAGTTACGATGGGACAGGGGTCGAGCAGTACTTC
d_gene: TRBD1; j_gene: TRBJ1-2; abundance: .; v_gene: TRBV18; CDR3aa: CASSPERQGRDYTF; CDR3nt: TGTGCCAGCTCCCCCGAGCGACAGGGTCGCGACTACACCTTC
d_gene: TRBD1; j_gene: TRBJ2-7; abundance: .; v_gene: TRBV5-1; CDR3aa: CASSWTGTGAYEQYF; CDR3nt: TGCGCCAGCAGCTGGACCGGGACAGGGGCGTACGAGCAGTACTTC
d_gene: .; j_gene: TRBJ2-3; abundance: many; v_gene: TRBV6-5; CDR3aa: CAGRSTDTQYF; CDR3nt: TGTGCCGGGAGAAGCACAGATACGCAGTATTTT
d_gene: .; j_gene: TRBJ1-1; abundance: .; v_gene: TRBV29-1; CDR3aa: CSVDLNAEAFF; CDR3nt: TGCAGCGTTGACCTAAACGCTGAAGCTTTCTTT
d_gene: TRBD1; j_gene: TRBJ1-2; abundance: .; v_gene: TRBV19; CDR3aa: CASSNRQGMNYGYTF; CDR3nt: TGTGCCAGTAGTAACCGACAGGGGATGAACTATGGCTACACCTTC
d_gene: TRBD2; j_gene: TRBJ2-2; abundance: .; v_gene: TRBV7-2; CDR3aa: CASSWGLDGGELFF; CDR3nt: TGTGCCAGCAGCTGGGGACTAGATGGCGGGGAGCTGTTTTTT
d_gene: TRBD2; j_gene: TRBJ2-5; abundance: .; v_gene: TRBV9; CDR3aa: CASSVGLAGVETQYF; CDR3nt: TGTGCCAGCAGCGTAGGTCTAGCGGGAGTCGAGACCCAGTACTTC
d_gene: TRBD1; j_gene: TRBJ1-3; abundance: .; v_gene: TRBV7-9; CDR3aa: CASSLDRGSGNTIYF; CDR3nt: TGTGCCAGCAGCTTAGACAGGGGATCAGGAAACACCATATATTTT
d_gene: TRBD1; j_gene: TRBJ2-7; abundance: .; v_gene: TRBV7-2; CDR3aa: CASRSGTGREQYF; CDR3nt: TGTGCCAGCAGATCCGGGACAGGGAGGGAGCAGTACTTC
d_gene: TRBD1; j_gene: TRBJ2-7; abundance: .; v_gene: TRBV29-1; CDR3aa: CSVVPLAGQALYEQYF; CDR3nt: TGCAGCGTTGTTCCTTTGGCGGGACAGGCCCTTTACGAGCAGTACTTC
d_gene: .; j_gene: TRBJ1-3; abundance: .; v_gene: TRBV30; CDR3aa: CAWSPGISGNTIYF; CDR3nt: TGTGCCTGGAGTCCGGGGATATCTGGAAACACCATATATTTT
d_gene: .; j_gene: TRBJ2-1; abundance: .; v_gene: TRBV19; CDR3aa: CASSNLSPYNEQFF; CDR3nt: TGTGCCAGTAGTAATCTATCCCCCTACAATGAGCAGTTCTTC
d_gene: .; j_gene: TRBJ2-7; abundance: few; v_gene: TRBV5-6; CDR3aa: CASSLGGWEQYF; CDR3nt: TGTGCCAGCAGCTTGGGAGGCTGGGAGCAGTACTTC
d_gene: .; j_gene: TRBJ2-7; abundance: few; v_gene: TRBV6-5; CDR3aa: CASSYRVAGSYEQYF; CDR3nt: TGTGCCAGCAGTTACCGCGTGGCAGGGTCCTACGAGCAGTACTTC
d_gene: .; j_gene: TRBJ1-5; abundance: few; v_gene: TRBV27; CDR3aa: CASSFRFGYNQPQHF; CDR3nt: TGTGCCAGCAGTTTTAGGTTCGGGTACAATCAGCCCCAGCATTTT
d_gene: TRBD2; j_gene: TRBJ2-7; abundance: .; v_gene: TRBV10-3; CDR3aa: CAISGVGTSGRPGYEQYF; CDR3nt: TGTGCCATCAGTGGAGTAGGGACTAGCGGGAGGCCGGGCTACGAGCAGTACTTC
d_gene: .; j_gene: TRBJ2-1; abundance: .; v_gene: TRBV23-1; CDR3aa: CASQHTGRRSYNEQFF; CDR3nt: TGCGCCAGCCAACATACAGGGAGAAGGTCCTACAATGAGCAGTTCTTC
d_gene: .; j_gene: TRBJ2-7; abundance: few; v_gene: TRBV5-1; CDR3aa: CASSLELAAYEQYF; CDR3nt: TGCGCCAGCAGCTTGGAGTTGGCAGCCTACGAGCAGTACTTC